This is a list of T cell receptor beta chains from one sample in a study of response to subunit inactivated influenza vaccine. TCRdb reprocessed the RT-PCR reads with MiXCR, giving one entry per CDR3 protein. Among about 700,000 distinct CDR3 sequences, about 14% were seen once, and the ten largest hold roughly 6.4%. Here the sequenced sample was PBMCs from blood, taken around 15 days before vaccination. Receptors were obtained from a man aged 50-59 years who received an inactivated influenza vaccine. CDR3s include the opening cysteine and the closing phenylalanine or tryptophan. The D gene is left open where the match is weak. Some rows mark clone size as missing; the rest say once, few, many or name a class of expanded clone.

CDR3nt: TGCAGTCTCCCTCCGGGACTAGCGGGAGGGCCGGCTTTTCAGTTCTTC
CDR3aa: CSLPPGLAGGPAFQFF
j_gene: TRBJ2-1
v_gene: TRBV20-1
d_gene: TRBD2
abundance: .

CDR3nt: TGTGCCAGCAGCTCCTGGACTAGCGGGGCCCACCAAGAGACCCAGTACTTC
CDR3aa: CASSSWTSGAHQETQYF
j_gene: TRBJ2-5
v_gene: TRBV28
d_gene: TRBD2
abundance: .

CDR3nt: TGTGCCAGCAGTTACTCGGGGACCCCCGGGGAGCTGTTTTTT
CDR3aa: CASSYSGTPGELFF
j_gene: TRBJ2-2
v_gene: TRBV6-5
d_gene: .
abundance: .

CDR3nt: TGCAGTGCCGACGGGCACGGGACACCCTCCTACGAGCAGTACTTC
CDR3aa: CSADGHGTPSYEQYF
j_gene: TRBJ2-7
v_gene: TRBV20-1
d_gene: .
abundance: few

CDR3nt: TGTGCCAGCAGCTCGGGGGGAGACTACGAGCAGTACTTC
CDR3aa: CASSSGGDYEQYF
j_gene: TRBJ2-7
v_gene: TRBV5-5
d_gene: TRBD2
abundance: .

CDR3nt: TGCGCCAGCAGCCCGACGGATGACAGGTCTGAAGCTTTCTTT
CDR3aa: CASSPTDDRSEAFF
j_gene: TRBJ1-1
v_gene: TRBV5-1
d_gene: .
abundance: few

CDR3nt: TGTGCCAGCAGCTTCGGCGTAAATGGACAGTACCGTTCTGGAAACACCATATATTTT
CDR3aa: CASSFGVNGQYRSGNTIYF
j_gene: TRBJ1-3
v_gene: TRBV11-2
d_gene: .
abundance: .

CDR3nt: TGTGCCAGCACGGACAGGGTTGGCTACACCTTC
CDR3aa: CASTDRVGYTF
j_gene: TRBJ1-2
v_gene: TRBV6-6
d_gene: TRBD1
abundance: .

CDR3nt: TGCGCCAGCAGCCAATACCGACAGGGGTTGGTCACTGAAGCTTTCTTT
CDR3aa: CASSQYRQGLVTEAFF
j_gene: TRBJ1-1
v_gene: TRBV4-3
d_gene: TRBD1
abundance: .

CDR3nt: TGCGCCAGCAGACGTACCGGGACAGGGTACAATGAGCAGTTCTTC
CDR3aa: CASRRTGTGYNEQFF
j_gene: TRBJ2-1
v_gene: TRBV5-1
d_gene: TRBD1
abundance: .

CDR3nt: TGTGCCAGCAGCTTAGTAGCTAGCGGGATAGGAATAGATACGCAGTATTTT
CDR3aa: CASSLVASGIGIDTQYF
j_gene: TRBJ2-3
v_gene: TRBV7-2
d_gene: TRBD2
abundance: .

CDR3nt: TGCAGTGCTCTACCGGGCAGGGCGGGAAATTCACCCCTCCACTTT
CDR3aa: CSALPGRAGNSPLHF
j_gene: TRBJ1-6
v_gene: TRBV20-1
d_gene: .
abundance: many

CDR3nt: TGCAGCCCCCTCCCGGGAGGGGGGATGGGGGATACGCAGTATTTT
CDR3aa: CSPLPGGGMGDTQYF
j_gene: TRBJ2-3
v_gene: TRBV20-1
d_gene: TRBD2
abundance: few

CDR3nt: TGTGCGACAGGGACGTTGGAGACCCAGTACTTC
CDR3aa: CATGTLETQYF
j_gene: TRBJ2-5
v_gene: TRBV28
d_gene: TRBD1
abundance: .

CDR3nt: TGCGCCAGCAGTGGTAGCGGGAGGGTCCCAGATACGCAGTATTTT
CDR3aa: CASSGSGRVPDTQYF
j_gene: TRBJ2-3
v_gene: TRBV5-1
d_gene: TRBD2
abundance: .

CDR3nt: TGCGCCAGCAGCCCCACGACAGGGAGGCAAGAGACCCAGTACTTC
CDR3aa: CASSPTTGRQETQYF
j_gene: TRBJ2-5
v_gene: TRBV5-1
d_gene: .
abundance: few

CDR3nt: TGCGCCAGCAGCTTGTACGAGCAGTACTTC
CDR3aa: CASSLYEQYF
j_gene: TRBJ2-7
v_gene: TRBV5-1
d_gene: .
abundance: many

CDR3nt: TGCAGCGTTGAAACTAGCGGGAGCCTCTACGAGCAGTACTTC
CDR3aa: CSVETSGSLYEQYF
j_gene: TRBJ2-7
v_gene: TRBV29-1
d_gene: TRBD2
abundance: many

CDR3nt: TGTGCCAGCAGCTTTGGTAACAGGGGGCAGTTCTTC
CDR3aa: CASSFGNRGQFF
j_gene: TRBJ2-1
v_gene: TRBV7-2
d_gene: TRBD1
abundance: .

CDR3nt: TGTGCCACCAGTGGCGTCCCGGGACAGGGGTACAATGAGCAGTTCTTC
CDR3aa: CATSGVPGQGYNEQFF
j_gene: TRBJ2-1
v_gene: TRBV24-1
d_gene: TRBD1
abundance: .

CDR3nt: TGTGCCAGCAGTTTATGGGAGGACGAGCAGTACTTC
CDR3aa: CASSLWEDEQYF
j_gene: TRBJ2-7
v_gene: TRBV28
d_gene: .
abundance: .

CDR3nt: TGTGCCAGCAGCTTGTTAGGACAGGGGGCCTACGAGCAGTACTTC
CDR3aa: CASSLLGQGAYEQYF
j_gene: TRBJ2-7
v_gene: TRBV5-5
d_gene: TRBD1
abundance: many

CDR3nt: TGTGCCAGCAGTTACTTACGTACTAGCTTGTCCTACGAGCAGTACTTC
CDR3aa: CASSYLRTSLSYEQYF
j_gene: TRBJ2-7
v_gene: TRBV6-2/TRBV6-3
d_gene: .
abundance: .

CDR3nt: TGTGCCAGCAGCTTAAGAGTAGGTACTGAAGCTTTCTTT
CDR3aa: CASSLRVGTEAFF
j_gene: TRBJ1-1
v_gene: TRBV11-2
d_gene: .
abundance: .

CDR3nt: TGTGCCAGCAGTTTATTTCCCGGCCCAGGAGGCAATCAGCCCCAGCATTTT
CDR3aa: CASSLFPGPGGNQPQHF
j_gene: TRBJ1-5
v_gene: TRBV27
d_gene: .
abundance: .

CDR3nt: TGTGCCACCGAGGGAAGGGGCTACGAGCAGTACTTC
CDR3aa: CATEGRGYEQYF
j_gene: TRBJ2-7
v_gene: TRBV15
d_gene: .
abundance: few

CDR3nt: TGTGCCAGCAGTTTTTGGGAGGGCGCAGATACGCAGTATTTT
CDR3aa: CASSFWEGADTQYF
j_gene: TRBJ2-3
v_gene: TRBV28
d_gene: TRBD2
abundance: few

CDR3nt: TGTGCCAGCAGCCAAGCTTTGGACAGCAATGAGCAGTTCTTC
CDR3aa: CASSQALDSNEQFF
j_gene: TRBJ2-1
v_gene: TRBV4-2
d_gene: .
abundance: few

CDR3nt: TGTGCCAGCAGCTTATCCATTGCCGCAGATACGCAGTATTTT
CDR3aa: CASSLSIAADTQYF
j_gene: TRBJ2-3
v_gene: TRBV11-2
d_gene: .
abundance: .

CDR3nt: TGTGCCTGGAGTGTACCCAACAGGGGGCGCCACGAGCAGTACTTC
CDR3aa: CAWSVPNRGRHEQYF
j_gene: TRBJ2-7
v_gene: TRBV30
d_gene: TRBD1
abundance: .

CDR3nt: TGTGCCAGCAGCCAGAGTTCCTCCCGGGCTTTCTTT
CDR3aa: CASSQSSSRAFF
j_gene: TRBJ1-1
v_gene: TRBV7-8
d_gene: .
abundance: .